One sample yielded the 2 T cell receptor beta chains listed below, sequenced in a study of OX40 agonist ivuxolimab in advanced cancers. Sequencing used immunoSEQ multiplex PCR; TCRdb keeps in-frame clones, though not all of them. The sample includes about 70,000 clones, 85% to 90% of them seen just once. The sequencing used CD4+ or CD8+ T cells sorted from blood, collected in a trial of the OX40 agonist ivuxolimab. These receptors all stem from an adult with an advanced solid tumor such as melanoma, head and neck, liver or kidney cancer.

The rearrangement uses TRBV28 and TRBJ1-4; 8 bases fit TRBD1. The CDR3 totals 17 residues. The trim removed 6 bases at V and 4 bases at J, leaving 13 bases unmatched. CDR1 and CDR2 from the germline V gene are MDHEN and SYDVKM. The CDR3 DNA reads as TGTGCCAGCAGCCGTGGACAGGGACCATGGGTTAATGAAAAACTGTTTTTT. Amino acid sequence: CASSRGQGPWVNEKLFF.

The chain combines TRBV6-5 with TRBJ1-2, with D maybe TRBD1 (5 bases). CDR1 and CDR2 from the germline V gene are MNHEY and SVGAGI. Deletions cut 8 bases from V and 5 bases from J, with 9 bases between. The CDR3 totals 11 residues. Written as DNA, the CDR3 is TGTGCCAGCTACAGGCAGTATGGCTACACCTTC. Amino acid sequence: CASYRQYGYTF.